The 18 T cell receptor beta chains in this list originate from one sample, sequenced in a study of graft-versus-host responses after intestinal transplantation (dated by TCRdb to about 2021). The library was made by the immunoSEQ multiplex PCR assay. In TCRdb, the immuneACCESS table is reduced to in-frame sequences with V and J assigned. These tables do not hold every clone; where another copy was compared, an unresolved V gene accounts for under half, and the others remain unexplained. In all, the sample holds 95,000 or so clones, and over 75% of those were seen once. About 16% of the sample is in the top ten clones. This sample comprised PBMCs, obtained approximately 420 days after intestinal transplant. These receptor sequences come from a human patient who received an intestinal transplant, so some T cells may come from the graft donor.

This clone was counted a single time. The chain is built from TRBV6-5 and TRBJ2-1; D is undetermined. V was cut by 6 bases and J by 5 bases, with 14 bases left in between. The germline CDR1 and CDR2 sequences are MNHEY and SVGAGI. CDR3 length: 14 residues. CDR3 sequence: CASRTPTTNNEQFF. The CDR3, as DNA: TGTGCCAGCAGAACTCCTACGACGAACAATGAGCAGTTCTTC.

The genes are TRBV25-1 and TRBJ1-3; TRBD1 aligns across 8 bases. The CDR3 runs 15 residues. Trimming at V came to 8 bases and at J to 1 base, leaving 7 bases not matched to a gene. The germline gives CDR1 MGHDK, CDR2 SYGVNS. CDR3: CASHGQGASGNTIYF. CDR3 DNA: TGTGCCAGCCATGGCCAGGGGGCTTCTGGAAACACCATATATTTT. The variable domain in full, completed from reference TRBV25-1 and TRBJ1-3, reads EADIYQTPRYLVIGTGKKITLECSQTMGHDKMYWYQQDPGMELHLIHYSYGVNSTEKGDLSSESTVSRIRTEHFPLTLESARPSHTSQYLCASHGQGASGNTIYFGEGSWLTVV.

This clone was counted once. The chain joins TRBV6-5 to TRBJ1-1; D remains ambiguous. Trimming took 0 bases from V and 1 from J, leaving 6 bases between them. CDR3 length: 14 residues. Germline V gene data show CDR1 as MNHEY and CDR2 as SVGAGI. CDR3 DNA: TGTGCCAGCAGTTACTCTGGACGGAACACTGAAGCTTTCTTT. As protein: CASSYSGRNTEAFF.

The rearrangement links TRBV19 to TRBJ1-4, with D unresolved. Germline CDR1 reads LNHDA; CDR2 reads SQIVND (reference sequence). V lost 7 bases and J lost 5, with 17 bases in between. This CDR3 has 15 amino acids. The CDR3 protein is CASTLLGFGNEKLFF. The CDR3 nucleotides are TGTGCCAGTACCCTATTGGGCTTCGGCAATGAAAAACTGTTTTTT.

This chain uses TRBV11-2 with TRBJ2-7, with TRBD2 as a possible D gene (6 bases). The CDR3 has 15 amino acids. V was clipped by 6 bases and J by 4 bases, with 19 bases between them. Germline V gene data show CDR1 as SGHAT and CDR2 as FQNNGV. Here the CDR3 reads CASSPQVRGGYEQYF. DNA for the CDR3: TGTGCCAGCAGTCCGCAGGTTCGTGGAGGGTACGAGCAGTACTTC.

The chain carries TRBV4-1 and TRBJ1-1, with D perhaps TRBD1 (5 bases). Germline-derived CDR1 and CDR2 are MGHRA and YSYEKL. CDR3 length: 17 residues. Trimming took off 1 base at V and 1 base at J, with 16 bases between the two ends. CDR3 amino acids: CASSQVTGVARNTEAFF. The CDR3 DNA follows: TGCGCCAGCAGCCAAGTAACGGGGGTGGCTAGGAACACTGAAGCTTTCTTT.

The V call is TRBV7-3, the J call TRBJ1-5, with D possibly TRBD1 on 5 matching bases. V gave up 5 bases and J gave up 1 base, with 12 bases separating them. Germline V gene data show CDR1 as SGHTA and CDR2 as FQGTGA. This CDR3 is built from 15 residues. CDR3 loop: CASSRRDRSNQPQHF. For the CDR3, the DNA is TGTGCCAGCAGCCGGAGGGACCGCAGCAATCAGCCCCAGCATTTT.

The DNA for the CDR3 is TGTGCCAGCAGTCCGGGACGGTACACTGAAGCTTTCTTT. This codes for CASSPGRYTEAFF. V is TRBV27 and J is TRBJ1-1; the D gene is possibly TRBD1 (5 bases). CDR1 and CDR2 from the germline V gene are MNHEY and SMNVEV (reference sequence). The V gene lost 5 bases and the J gene lost 3 bases, with 10 bases spanning the gap. This CDR3 is 13 amino acids long.

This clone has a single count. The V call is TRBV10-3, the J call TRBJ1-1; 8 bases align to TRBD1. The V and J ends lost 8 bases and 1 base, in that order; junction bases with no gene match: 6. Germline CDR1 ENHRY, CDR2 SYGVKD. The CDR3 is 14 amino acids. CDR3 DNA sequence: TGTGCCATCCAGGACAGGGTGGGGAACACTGAAGCTTTCTTT. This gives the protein CAIQDRVGNTEAFF.

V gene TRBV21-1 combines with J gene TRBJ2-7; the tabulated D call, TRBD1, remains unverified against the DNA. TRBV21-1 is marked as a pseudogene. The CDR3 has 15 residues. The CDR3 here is CASSKGDSLNYEQYF. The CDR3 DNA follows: TGTGCCAGCAGCAAGGGGGACAGTTTGAACTACGAGCAGTACTTC.

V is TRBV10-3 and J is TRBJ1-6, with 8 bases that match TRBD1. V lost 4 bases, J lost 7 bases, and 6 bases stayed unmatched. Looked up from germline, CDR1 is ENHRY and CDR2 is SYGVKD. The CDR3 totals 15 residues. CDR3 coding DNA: TGTGCCATCAGTGGGGGGGGACAGGTGAATTCACCCCTCCACTTT. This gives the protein CAISGGGQVNSPLHF.

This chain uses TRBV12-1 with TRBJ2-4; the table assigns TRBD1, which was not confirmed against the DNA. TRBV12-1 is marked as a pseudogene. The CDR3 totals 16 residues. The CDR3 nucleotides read TGTGCCAGCAGCTTTGGGGCTTGTAGGGCCAAAAACATTCAGTACTTC. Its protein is CASSFGACRAKNIQYF.

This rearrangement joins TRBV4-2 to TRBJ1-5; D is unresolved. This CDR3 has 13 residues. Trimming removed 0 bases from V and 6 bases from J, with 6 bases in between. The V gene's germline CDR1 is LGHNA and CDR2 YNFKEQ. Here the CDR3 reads CASSQDEVQPQHF. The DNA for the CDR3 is TGTGCCAGCAGCCAAGATGAGGTTCAGCCCCAGCATTTT.

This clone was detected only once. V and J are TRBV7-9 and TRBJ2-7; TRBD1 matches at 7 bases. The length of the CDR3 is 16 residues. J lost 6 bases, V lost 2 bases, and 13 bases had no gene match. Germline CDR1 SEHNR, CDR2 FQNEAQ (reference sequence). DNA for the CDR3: TGTGCCAGCAGCTTACAAGACAGGGCCAAAGGAACCGAGCAGTACTTC. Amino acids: CASSLQDRAKGTEQYF.

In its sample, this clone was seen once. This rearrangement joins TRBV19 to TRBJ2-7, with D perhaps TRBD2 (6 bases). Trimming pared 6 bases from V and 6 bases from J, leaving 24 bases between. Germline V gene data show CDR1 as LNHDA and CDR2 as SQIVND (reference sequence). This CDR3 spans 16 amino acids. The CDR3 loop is CASSPGEHQGTSEQYF. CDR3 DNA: TGTGCCAGTAGCCCGGGGGAGCATCAAGGGACGTCCGAGCAGTACTTC.

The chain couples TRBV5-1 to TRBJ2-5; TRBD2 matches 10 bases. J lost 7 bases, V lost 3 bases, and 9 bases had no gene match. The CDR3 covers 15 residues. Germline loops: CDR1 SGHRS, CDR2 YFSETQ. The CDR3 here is CASSSGSGGAGTQYF. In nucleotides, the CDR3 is TGCGCCAGCAGCTCAGGCAGCGGGGGGGCCGGGACCCAGTACTTC.

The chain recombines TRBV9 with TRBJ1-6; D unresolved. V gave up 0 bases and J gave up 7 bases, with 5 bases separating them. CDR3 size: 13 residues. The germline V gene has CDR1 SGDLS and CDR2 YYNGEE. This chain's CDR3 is CASSVALNSPLHF. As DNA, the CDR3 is TGTGCCAGCAGCGTAGCGTTGAATTCACCCCTCCACTTT.

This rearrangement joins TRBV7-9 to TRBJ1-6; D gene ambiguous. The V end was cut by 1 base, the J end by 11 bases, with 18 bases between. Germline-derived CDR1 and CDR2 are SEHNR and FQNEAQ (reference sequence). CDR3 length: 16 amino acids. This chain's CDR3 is CASSLEGIGPGAPLHF. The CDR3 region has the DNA TGTGCCAGCAGCTTAGAAGGGATAGGCCCCGGGGCACCCCTCCACTTT. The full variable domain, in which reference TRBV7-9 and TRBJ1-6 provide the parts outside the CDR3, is DTGVSQNPRHKITKRGQNVTFRCDPISEHNRLYWYRQTLGQGPEFLTYFQNEAQLEKSRLLSDRFSAERPKGSFSTLEIQRTEQGDSAMYLCASSLEGIGPGAPLHFGNGTRLTVT.